Listed below are T cell receptor beta chains from one sample, sequenced in a study of naive and memory T cell subsets. From the UMI-ligation and nested PCR reads, TCRdb called clonotypes with MiXCR, one entry per CDR3 protein. Of roughly 80,000 distinct CDR3 sequences in the sample, about 10% are singletons; the top ten hold over 0.95%. The sequencing input was naive CD8+ T cells from blood. The receptors were sampled from a human donor in good health. Each CDR3 is given without its conserved first and last residue. Some rows mark clone size as missing; the rest say once, few, many or name a class of expanded clone.

cdr3_length j_call clone_size v_call cdr3_aa
10 TRBJ2-2 many TRBV15 ATSPPTGELF
10 TRBJ1-1 - TRBV3-1 ASSQEGTEAF
14 TRBJ2-1 few TRBV9 ASSVAGTGAYNEQF
11 TRBJ1-1 - TRBV12-5 ASGRSAYTEAF
12 TRBJ1-5 few TRBV5-4 ASSYGQVDQPQH
13 TRBJ2-5 many TRBV7-8 ASSLAGMMGETQY
14 TRBJ2-2 many TRBV20-1 SARGESSERTGELF
12 TRBJ2-5 - TRBV12-3/TRBV12-4 ASSDGQGQETQY
12 TRBJ2-3 - TRBV20-1 SASREGRTDTQY
11 TRBJ2-5 few TRBV12-3/TRBV12-4 ASTPSGQETQY
10 TRBJ2-7 few TRBV12-3/TRBV12-4 ATRTGAFEQY
13 TRBJ1-1 many TRBV29-1 SVENGRGSYTEAF
14 TRBJ2-6 many TRBV29-1 SVESGTNSGANVLT
12 TRBJ1-1 - TRBV11-1 ASSLWWQNTEAF
13 TRBJ2-1 - TRBV9 ASSVTGRFNNEQF
17 TRBJ2-5 many TRBV3-1 ASSQEMELAGSRLETQY
11 TRBJ1-1 many TRBV9 ASSPGGGTEAF
11 TRBJ2-5 few TRBV15 ATSVGSKETQY
14 TRBJ1-2 - TRBV15 ATSGTPDRDRDGYT
8 TRBJ2-1 - TRBV29-1 SWGDNEQF
13 TRBJ2-2 few TRBV12-3/TRBV12-4 ASSPGGGGVSELF
15 TRBJ1-2 few TRBV4-1 ASSQDSEGGLLFGYT
13 TRBJ2-5 - TRBV13 ASSPGTSGKETQY
12 TRBJ1-2 few TRBV27 ASSPLPGSYGYT
11 TRBJ2-1 many TRBV11-2 ASSPTSDNEQF
14 TRBJ2-1 - TRBV7-9 ASSLGDSGSNNEQF
10 TRBJ1-1 few TRBV30 AWSVMGSEAF
11 TRBJ2-1 many TRBV29-1 SVPSGPYNEQF